This TCR beta chain originates from a study of cytomegalovirus exposure and HLA in healthy donors. Study conclusions and caveats: Confirmation in vitro established that a few CMV-associated chains were specific for CMV antigens. Later analysis identified a missense DCLRE1C variant that was linked to TCR beta V- and J-gene trimming.

Points on this clone: Antigen: not known.

The ends lost 2 bases at V and 6 bases at J; junction bases unmatched: 9. This CDR3 has 17 residues. Germline CDR1 reads SGHRS; CDR2 reads YFSETQ. PCR employed 60 Vbeta and 13 Jbeta primers. Libraries were prepared by immunoSEQ multiplex PCR; TCRdb keeps only in-frame clonotypes and omits some of them. The table records about 80,000 clones, about 77% of them present only once. The chain carries TRBV5-1 and TRBJ2-3, with 13 bases lining up with TRBD2. The sequenced sample consisted of PBMCs. This TCR derives from a man aged 45 to 65 in good health and CMV-seronegative. CDR3 nucleotides: TGCGCCAGCAGCTTCACTAGCGGGGGGGCCGCCGGGGATACGCAGTATTTT. This sequence encodes CASSFTSGGAAGDTQYF.